These 4 T cell receptor beta chains came from one sample sequenced in a study of a mutant IDH1 vaccine in newly diagnosed glioma. As to time point: week 23, last vaccination. The content of each vaccine dose was 300 ug of mutant IDH1 20-mer peptide, and topical imiquimod accompanied it. Profiled with immunoSEQ multiplex PCR; TCRdb holds only in-frame clones, not every one. The data show around 60,000 clones, approximately 81% seen once. The antigens of these receptors remain unknown. Source: PBMCs, taken from a glioma patient whose treatment included an IDH1 peptide vaccine. The receptors were gathered from a man under 40 with glioma.

This chain joins TRBV11-2 and TRBJ2-6; 8 bases align to TRBD2. V gave up 6 bases and J gave up 0 bases; unmatched junction bases: 10. The CDR3 totals 18 residues. Looked up from germline, CDR1 is SGHAT and CDR2 is FQNNGV. The CDR3 coding sequence is TGTGCCAGCAGACATCGGGAGGGGGAGAGCTCTGGGGCCAACGTCCTGACTTTC. Translated: CASRHREGESSGANVLTF.

J is TRBJ2-3 and V is TRBV4-1, with 10 bases lining up with TRBD2. Germline trimming cut 1 base from V and 2 bases from J; bases unmatched to any gene: 6. From germline, CDR1 is MGHRA and CDR2 YSYEKL. The CDR3 consists of 17 residues. The CDR3 sequence is CASSQATSGDTTDTQYF. As DNA, the CDR3 is TGCGCCAGCAGCCAAGCCACTAGCGGGGATACCACAGATACGCAGTATTTT.

Points on this clone: One end of the junction fails to match germline, which may point to a read error. This sequence joins TRBV7-9 and TRBJ1-2, with D unclear. CDR3 length: 9 amino acids. Germline V CDR1 and CDR2: SEHNR, FQNEAQ (reference sequence). CDR3 region: CASSLPYSF. The CDR3 DNA reads TGTGCCAGCAGCTTGCCCTATTCCTTC. Full variable domain (remainder filled in from reference TRBV7-9 and TRBJ1-2): DTGVSQNPRHKITKRGQNVTFRCDPISEHNRLYWYRQTLGQGPEFLTYFQNEAQLEKSRLLSDRFSAERPKGSFSTLEIQRTEQGDSAMYLCASSLPYSFGSGTRLTVV.

J is TRBJ2-3 and V is TRBV7-2, with 9 bases aligning to TRBD2. CDR3 length: 18 residues. Losses at the gene ends were 2 bases for V and 1 base for J; bases not matched to a gene: 10. The germline V gene encodes CDR1 SGHTA and CDR2 FQGNSA. CDR3 sequence: CASSLTAGGGGRTDTQYF. CDR3 nucleotide sequence: TGTGCCAGCAGCTTAACTGCAGGCGGGGGGGGTCGCACAGATACGCAGTATTTT.